The 19 T cell receptor beta chains below all came from one sample that was sequenced in a study of T cell responses to AZD1222 COVID-19 vaccine. The method was immunoSEQ multiplex PCR; TCRdb's version includes in-frame clones alone and lacks a portion of them. The sample lists 65,000 to 100,000 clones, under 95% occurring once. The sequenced sample was peripheral blood, obtained 28 days after the second AZD1222 dose. These receptors all come from an adult who received the AZD1222 COVID-19 vaccine.

CDR3 protein: CASRPRQGSEQYF. In DNA form, the CDR3 reads TGTGCCAGCAGGCCTAGACAGGGTTCCGAGCAGTACTTC. The chain links TRBV6-2 or TRBV6-3 to TRBJ2-7, with 7 bases fitting TRBD1. V trimming: 6 bases; J trimming: 6 bases; junction bases outside the gene matches: 8. CDR3 length: 13 amino acids. Germline V gives CDR1 MNHEY, CDR2 SVGEGT.

V and J are TRBV7-9 and TRBJ1-1, with 7 bases identical to TRBD1. In germline, CDR1 is SEHNR, CDR2 FQNEAQ (reference sequence). Trimming took 5 bases from V and 2 from J; bases not matched to a gene: 2. The CDR3 is made up of 13 amino acids. The CDR3 sequence: CASSRTGNTEAFF. For the CDR3, the DNA is TGTGCCAGCAGCCGGACAGGTAACACTGAAGCTTTCTTT.

This rearrangement joins TRBV2 to TRBJ1-5, with 9 bases that match TRBD1. J was trimmed by 7 bases and V by 4 bases; bases with no gene match: 5. Germline CDR1 SNHLY, CDR2 FYNNEI. This CDR3 region has 14 residues. The CDR3 DNA reads as TGTGCCAGCAGTGGAACAGGGGGCGACCAGCCCCAGCATTTT. It is translated as CASSGTGGDQPQHF.

The chain couples TRBV27 to TRBJ2-3; D not certain. Germline CDR1 is MNHEY and CDR2 is SMNVEV (reference sequence). The CDR3 totals 14 residues. Trimming pared 6 bases from V and 2 bases from J, leaving 12 bases between. Here the CDR3 DNA reads TGTGCCAGCAGGCTCCGCGGAACCACAGATACGCAGTATTTT. This gives the protein CASRLRGTTDTQYF.

This chain uses TRBV7-2 with TRBJ1-6; D gene unclear. The CDR3 has 15 amino acids. Between the trimmed V and J ends, which lost 2 bases and 2 bases, there was a span of 7 bases. Germline values: CDR1 SGHTA, CDR2 FQGNSA. This chain's CDR3 is CASSLNGAYNSPLHF. CDR3 in DNA: TGTGCCAGCAGCTTAAACGGAGCCTATAATTCACCCCTCCACTTT.

The chain recombines TRBV28 with TRBJ2-7; perhaps D is TRBD1 or TRBD2 (5 bases each). V was clipped by 5 bases and J by 0 bases, with 14 bases between them. The CDR3 runs to 15 residues. Per germline, CDR1 MDHEN and CDR2 SYDVKM. CDR3 in amino acids: CASSTATGASYEQYF. The CDR3, as DNA: TGTGCCAGCAGTACCGCGACCGGGGCCTCCTACGAGCAGTACTTC.

The CDR3 spells CASRNSGTTTYNEQFF. The CDR3 DNA is TGTGCCAGCAGAAACTCAGGGACGACTACCTACAATGAGCAGTTCTTC. The chain is built from TRBV2 and TRBJ2-1; perhaps D is TRBD1 or TRBD2 (5 bases each). Trimming cost V 6 bases and J 2 bases, with 17 bases left between them. The CDR3 extends over 16 amino acids. Germline-derived CDR1 and CDR2 are SNHLY and FYNNEI.

This chain joins TRBV18 and TRBJ1-1, with 7 nucleotides matching TRBD1. This CDR3 is built from 16 residues. Trimming removed 3 bases from V and 7 bases from J; junction bases left unmatched: 14. Per germline, CDR1 KGHSH and CDR2 LQKENI. CDR3 nucleotide sequence: TGTGCCAGCTCACCTGTAACAGGGGTGGGTAGTGGTGAAGCTTTCTTT. Its translation is CASSPVTGVGSGEAFF.

V usage is TRBV28 and J usage is TRBJ2-2; D gene uncertain. The CDR3 is 12 amino acids. Trimming removed 3 bases at V and 4 bases at J, with 3 bases between. Germline V gives CDR1 MDHEN, CDR2 SYDVKM. The chain's CDR3 is CASSFSTGELFF. DNA for the CDR3: TGTGCCAGCAGTTTTTCCACCGGGGAGCTGTTTTTT.

This clone has a single count. V is TRBV4-1 and J is TRBJ2-5; TRBD1 matches 7 bases. From germline, CDR1 is MGHRA and CDR2 YSYEKL. Trimming cost V 1 base and J 1 base; bases outside gene matches: 6. The CDR3 consists of 16 residues. The CDR3 here is CASSQGSGTAQETQYF. Written as DNA, the CDR3 is TGCGCCAGCAGCCAAGGTTCAGGGACAGCCCAAGAGACCCAGTACTTC.

The chain uses TRBV19 and TRBJ2-5; D is uncertain. With 3 bases removed from V and 5 bases from J, the gap between germline ends came to 10 bases. Germline CDR1 LNHDA, CDR2 SQIVND (reference sequence). The CDR3 length is 13 residues. The CDR3 nucleotides are TGTGCCAGTAGTATGTCGGCGGCCGAGACCCAGTACTTC. Protein sequence: CASSMSAAETQYF.

This rearrangement joins TRBV21-1 to TRBJ2-3; no DNA check was done on the table's D call, TRBD2. TRBV21-1 corresponds to a pseudogene. CDR3 length: 17 residues. CDR3 residues: CASSISERTIRTDTQYF. In nucleotides, the CDR3 is TGTGCCAGCAGCATATCGGAGCGGACCATACGCACAGATACGCAGTATTTT.

The chain recombines TRBV29-1 with TRBJ1-5, with D possibly matching TRBD1 (5 bases). Germline lookup yields CDR1 SQVTM and CDR2 ANQGSEA. V lost 0 bases and J 11 bases, leaving 14 bases between the germline ends. The CDR3 runs to 13 residues. CDR3 DNA sequence: TGCAGCGTTGAAGATGGGGCCTCGGGGGCCCAGCATTTT. Translation: CSVEDGASGAQHF.

The chain's CDR3 is CASSLHRGMVSTDTQYF. CDR3 nucleotide sequence: TGTGCCAGCAGCTTACACAGGGGGATGGTGAGCACAGATACGCAGTATTTT. V usage is TRBV7-2 and J usage is TRBJ2-3, with 8 bases aligning to TRBD1. Trimming cost V 2 bases and J 0 bases; bases outside gene matches: 7. Germline V lookup: CDR1 SGHTA, CDR2 FQGNSA. This CDR3 is 17 amino acids long.

In DNA, the CDR3 is TGTGCCAGCAGTGAGAATCAGCCCCAGCATTTT. Translation gives CASSENQPQHF. This chain connects TRBV6-1 to TRBJ1-5, with D unresolved. CDR3 size: 11 residues. CDR1 is MNHNS and CDR2 is SASEGT in the germline V gene. Trimming pared 3 bases from V and 4 bases from J, leaving 1 base between.

In DNA, the CDR3 is TGTGCCAGCAGCGCAGGGGGTCTAGCGGGAGTCACCAATGAGCAGTTCTTC. Translating gives CASSAGGLAGVTNEQFF. V usage is TRBV7-9 and J usage is TRBJ2-1; TRBD2 matches at 10 bases. With 5 bases clipped from V and 6 bases from J, the junction kept 13 bases outside the gene matches. The germline V gene encodes CDR1 SEHNR and CDR2 FQNEAQ (reference sequence). The CDR3 is 17 amino acids.

This sequence joins TRBV7-2 and TRBJ2-5; D gene uncertain. There are 15 residues in the CDR3. Germline V gene sequence: CDR1 SGHTA, CDR2 FQGNSA. The germline V and J ends were trimmed by 1 base and 5 bases, with 14 bases remaining between them. The CDR3 coding sequence is TGTGCCAGCAGCTTAGAGTTGGGTTTCGGTGAGACCCAGTACTTC. Its translation: CASSLELGFGETQYF.

CDR3 nucleotides: TGTGCCAGCAACCTAGCGGGGAGCTCCTACGAGCAGTACTTC. This codes for CASNLAGSSYEQYF. The rearrangement joins TRBV7-9 to TRBJ2-7, with 9 nucleotides matching TRBD2. Germline assignment: CDR1 SEHNR and CDR2 FQNEAQ (reference sequence). The CDR3 is 14 residues long. With 7 bases clipped from V and 0 bases from J, the junction kept 4 bases outside the gene matches.

J is TRBJ1-4 and V is TRBV4-3; D is undetermined. Trimming pared 5 bases from V and 0 bases from J, leaving 16 bases between. The CDR3 is 17 amino acids. Germline CDR1 reads LGHNA; CDR2 reads YSLEER. This CDR3 reads CASSLDITHPTNEKLFF. For the CDR3, the DNA is TGCGCCAGCAGCTTAGACATAACCCACCCAACTAATGAAAAACTGTTTTTT.